This passage covers 10 T cell receptor beta chains from one sample sequenced in a study of T cell responses to AZD1222 COVID-19 vaccine. Assay used: immunoSEQ multiplex PCR; TCRdb lists only in-frame clones, some missing. The sample records around 140,000 clones, roughly nine tenths being singletons. The specimen was peripheral blood, collected on day 0 of AZD1222 vaccination. These receptors came from an adult in good health.

The chain employs TRBV2 and TRBJ2-7; D not resolved. V lost 3 bases, J lost 6 bases, and 12 bases lay in between. Germline V lookup: CDR1 SNHLY, CDR2 FYNNEI. CDR3 length: 13 residues. The CDR3 spells CASSDYGQSEQYF. The CDR3 DNA reads as TGTGCCAGCAGTGATTACGGTCAAAGCGAGCAGTACTTC.

Details on this clone: A read error may produce the germline difference seen at one junction end. The chain recombines TRBV7-3 with TRBJ2-1; perhaps TRBD2 as D (6 bases). The V gene's germline CDR1 is SGHTA and CDR2 FQGTGA. CDR3 size: 13 residues. Here the CDR3 DNA reads TGTGCCAGCAGCCCAAGCGGGCGTAGGCCTCGGGTCTTC. It codes for CASSPSGRRPRVF.

The chain carries TRBV2 and TRBJ1-3, with a tentative D call TRBD1 (6 bases). The CDR3 has 15 residues. The germline gives CDR1 SNHLY, CDR2 FYNNEI. Trimming removed 6 bases from V and 0 bases from J, with 12 bases in between. The CDR3 bases are TGTGCCAGCAGCGCAGGACAGTCCTCTGGAAACACCATATATTTT. It is translated as CASSAGQSSGNTIYF.

J is TRBJ1-2 and V is TRBV10-3, with TRBD1 matching 11 bases. Germline CDR1 and CDR2: ENHRY and SYGVKD. This CDR3 has 15 amino acids. V lost 4 bases, J lost 6 bases, and 7 bases stayed unmatched. The CDR3 sequence: CAISGPGQGEHGYTF. In nucleotides, the CDR3 is TGTGCCATCAGTGGACCGGGACAGGGGGAGCATGGCTACACCTTC.

This clone has just one count. The chain carries TRBV28 and TRBJ2-2; unclear D gene. The V gene lost 2 bases and the J gene lost 8 bases, with 9 bases spanning the gap. This CDR3 is 13 amino acids long. Germline loops: CDR1 MDHEN, CDR2 SYDVKM. CDR3 sequence (DNA): TGTGCCAGCAGTTTAGTACGCTCTGGGGAGCTGTTTTTT. This sequence encodes CASSLVRSGELFF.

The chain's CDR3 is CASSSWDRSYEQYF. CDR3 DNA sequence: TGTGCCAGCAGTTCTTGGGACAGGAGCTACGAGCAGTACTTC. The V call is TRBV28, the J call TRBJ2-7; TRBD1 aligns across 8 bases. The germline V gene encodes CDR1 MDHEN and CDR2 SYDVKM. The V and J ends lost 4 bases and 3 bases, in that order; junction bases with no gene match: 5. The CDR3 length is 14 residues.

This chain connects TRBV5-8 to TRBJ1-5, with D perhaps TRBD1 (5 bases). Germline V gene lookup returns CDR1 SGHTS and CDR2 YDEGEE. This CDR3 comprises 14 residues. The germline V and J ends were trimmed by 4 bases and 5 bases, with 13 bases remaining between them. The CDR3 bases are TGTGCCAGCAGCCAACGCGACAGAGATCAGCCCCAGCATTTT. Translated: CASSQRDRDQPQHF.

In nucleotides, the CDR3 is TGTGCCAGCAGTTTATTAGGGGACAGGGGTAAAGCTTTCTTT. Residues: CASSLLGDRGKAFF. V is TRBV28 and J is TRBJ1-1, with TRBD1 identical over 10 bases. Germline CDR1 reads MDHEN; CDR2 reads SYDVKM. V gave up 1 base and J gave up 9 bases; unmatched junction bases: 5. The CDR3 has 14 amino acids.

This rearrangement joins TRBV18 to TRBJ2-7, with D uncertain. Germline CDR1 reads KGHSH; CDR2 reads LQKENI. V lost 7 bases and J 5 bases, leaving 21 bases between the germline ends. This CDR3 comprises 15 residues. DNA of the CDR3: TGTGCCAGCTACCAAGGAGATGGAGAGGCTCACGAGCAGTACTTC. Translating gives CASYQGDGEAHEQYF.

This clone was seen only once. This chain uses TRBV7-9 with TRBJ1-3; tentatively, D is TRBD1 (6 bases). V was trimmed by 4 bases and J by 4 bases, leaving 11 bases between them. Germline lookup yields CDR1 SEHNR and CDR2 FQNEAQ (reference sequence). The CDR3 runs to 14 residues. CDR3 in DNA: TGTGCCAGCAGCTCAGGGGCAACGGGAAACACCATATATTTT. As protein: CASSSGATGNTIYF.